This section outlines one T cell receptor (beta chain) sequence together with its context. The data belong to a study of cytomegalovirus exposure and HLA in healthy donors. Vbeta (60) and Jbeta (13) primers were used in the PCR. The assay was immunoSEQ multiplex PCR, and TCRdb's table has in-frame clones only and misses some. The table lists some 150,000 clones, about 80% of them singletons, with under 8% in the top ten. CDR1 and CDR2 (germline): SGHRS, YFSETQ. This CDR3 is built from 15 residues. The V gene lost 0 bases and the J gene lost 0 bases, with 9 bases spanning the gap. Sequenced input: PBMCs. V and J are TRBV5-1 and TRBJ1-2; TRBD1 might be the D (6 bases). The TCR sequence derives from a man aged 40-49 years in good health and CMV-seropositive. The CDR3 nucleotides read TGCGCCAGCAGCTTGGACTGGACAGCTAACTATGGCTACACCTTC. It is translated as CASSLDWTANYGYTF.